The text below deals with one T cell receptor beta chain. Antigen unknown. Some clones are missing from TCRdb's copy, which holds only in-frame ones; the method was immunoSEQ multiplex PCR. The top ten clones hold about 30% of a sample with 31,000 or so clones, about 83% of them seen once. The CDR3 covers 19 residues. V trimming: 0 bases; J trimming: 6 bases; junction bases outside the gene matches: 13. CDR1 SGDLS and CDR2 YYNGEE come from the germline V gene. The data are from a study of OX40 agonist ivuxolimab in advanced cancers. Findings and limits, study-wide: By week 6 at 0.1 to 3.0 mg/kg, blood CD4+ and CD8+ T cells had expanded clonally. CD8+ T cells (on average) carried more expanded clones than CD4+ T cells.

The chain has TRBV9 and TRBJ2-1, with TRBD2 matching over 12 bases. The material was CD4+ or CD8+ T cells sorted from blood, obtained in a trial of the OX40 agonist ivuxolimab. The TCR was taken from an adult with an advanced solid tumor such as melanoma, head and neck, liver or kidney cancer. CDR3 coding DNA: TGTGCCAGCAGCGTAGTTGAGACTAGCGGGAGTCTCAGGGGCAATGAGCAGTTCTTC. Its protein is CASSVVETSGSLRGNEQFF. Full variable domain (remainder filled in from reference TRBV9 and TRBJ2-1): DSGVTQTPKHLITATGQRVTLRCSPRSGDLSVYWYQQSLDQGLQFLIQYYNGEERAKGNILERFSAQQFPDLHSELNLSSLELGDSALYFCASSVVETSGSLRGNEQFFGPGTRLTVL.